This T cell receptor (beta chain) came from a study of blood T cell repertoires in COVID-19. Overall study context: Sample material is recorded as cDNA or gDNA derived from T cells, B-cell-depleted T cells, or PBMCs.

Participants were aged roughly 18 to 89 years from approximately 23 US areas. Cohorts were assigned according to the clinical history that participants reported. Germline CDR1 reads MDHEN; CDR2 reads SYDVKM. The CDR3 is made up of 11 amino acids. The V end was cut by 8 bases, the J end by 6 bases, with 11 bases between. The table came from immunoSEQ multiplex PCR; TCRdb's copy has only in-frame clones and leaves some out. Here the sample spans a few hundred thousand clones, 80% to 85% being singletons. Sequenced sample: PBMCs or T cells enriched from blood (not recorded which). The source is a middle-aged man who had recovered from COVID-19. The chain recombines TRBV28 with TRBJ2-7; TRBD1 might be the D (6 bases). Here the CDR3 reads CASSRGGEQYF. The CDR3 DNA sequence: TGTGCCAGCTCTCGAGGGGGCGAGCAGTACTTC.